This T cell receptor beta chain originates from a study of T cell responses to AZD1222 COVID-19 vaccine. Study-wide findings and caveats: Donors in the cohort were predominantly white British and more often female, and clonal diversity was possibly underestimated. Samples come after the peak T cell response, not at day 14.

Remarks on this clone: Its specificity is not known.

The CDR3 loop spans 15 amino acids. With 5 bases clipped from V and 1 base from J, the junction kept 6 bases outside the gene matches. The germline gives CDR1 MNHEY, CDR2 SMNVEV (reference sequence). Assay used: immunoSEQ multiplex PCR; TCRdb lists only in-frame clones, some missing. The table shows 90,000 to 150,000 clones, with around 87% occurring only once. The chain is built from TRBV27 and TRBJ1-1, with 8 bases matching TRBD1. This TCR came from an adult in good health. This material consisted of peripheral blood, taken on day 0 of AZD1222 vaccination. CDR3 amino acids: CASSLWTGPNTEAFF. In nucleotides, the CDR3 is TGTGCCAGCAGTCTGTGGACAGGGCCGAACACTGAAGCTTTCTTT.